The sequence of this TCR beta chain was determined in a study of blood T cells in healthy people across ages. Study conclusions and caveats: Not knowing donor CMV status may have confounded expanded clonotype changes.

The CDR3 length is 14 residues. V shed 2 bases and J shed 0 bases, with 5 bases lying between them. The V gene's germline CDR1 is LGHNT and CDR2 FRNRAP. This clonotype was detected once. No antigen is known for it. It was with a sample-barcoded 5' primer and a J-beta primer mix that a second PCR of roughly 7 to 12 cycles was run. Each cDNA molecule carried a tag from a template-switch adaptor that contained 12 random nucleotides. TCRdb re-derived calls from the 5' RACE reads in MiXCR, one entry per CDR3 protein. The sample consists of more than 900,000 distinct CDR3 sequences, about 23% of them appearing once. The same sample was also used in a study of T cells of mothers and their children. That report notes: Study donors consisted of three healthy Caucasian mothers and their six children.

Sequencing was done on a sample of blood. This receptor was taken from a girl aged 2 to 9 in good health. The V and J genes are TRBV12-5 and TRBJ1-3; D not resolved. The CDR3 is CASGLSGSGNTIYF. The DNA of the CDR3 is TGTGCTAGTGGTTTGTCGGGCTCTGGAAACACCATATATTTT.